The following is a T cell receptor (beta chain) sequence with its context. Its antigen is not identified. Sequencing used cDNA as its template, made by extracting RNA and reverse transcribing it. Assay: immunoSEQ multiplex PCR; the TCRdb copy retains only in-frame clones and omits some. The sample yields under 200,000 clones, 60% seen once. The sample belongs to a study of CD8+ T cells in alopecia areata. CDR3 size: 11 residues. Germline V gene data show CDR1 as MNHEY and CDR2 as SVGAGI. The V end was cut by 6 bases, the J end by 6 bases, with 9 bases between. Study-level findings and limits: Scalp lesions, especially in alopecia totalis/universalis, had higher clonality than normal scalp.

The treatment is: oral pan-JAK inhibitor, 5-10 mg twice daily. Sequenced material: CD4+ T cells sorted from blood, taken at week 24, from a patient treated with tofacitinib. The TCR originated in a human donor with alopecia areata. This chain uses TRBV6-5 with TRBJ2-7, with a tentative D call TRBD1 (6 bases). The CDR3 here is CASRQGLEQYF. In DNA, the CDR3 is TGTGCCAGCAGACAGGGTCTCGAGCAGTACTTC.